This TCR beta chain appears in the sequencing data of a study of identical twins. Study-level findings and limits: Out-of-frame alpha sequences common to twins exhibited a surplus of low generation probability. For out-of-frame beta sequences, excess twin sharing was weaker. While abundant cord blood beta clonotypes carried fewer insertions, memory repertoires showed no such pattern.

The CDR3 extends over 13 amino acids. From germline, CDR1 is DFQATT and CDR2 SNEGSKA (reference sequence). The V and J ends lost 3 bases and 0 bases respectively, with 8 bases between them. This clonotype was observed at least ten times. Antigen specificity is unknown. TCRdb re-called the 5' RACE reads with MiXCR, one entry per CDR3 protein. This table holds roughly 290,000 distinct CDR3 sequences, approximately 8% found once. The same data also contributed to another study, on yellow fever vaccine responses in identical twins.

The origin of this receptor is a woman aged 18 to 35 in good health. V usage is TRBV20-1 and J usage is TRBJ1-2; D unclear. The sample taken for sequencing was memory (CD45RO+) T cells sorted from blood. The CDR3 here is CSASTGTNYGYTF. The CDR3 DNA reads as TGCAGTGCTAGTACGGGGACTAACTATGGCTACACCTTC.